The 3 T cell receptor beta chains listed next were all sequenced from one sample in a study of blood T cell repertoires in COVID-19. Here immunoSEQ multiplex PCR was the method, and the copy in TCRdb shows in-frame clones only, minus some. The repertoire holds about 430,000 clones, with 88% as singletons. Sequencing input: PBMCs or T cells enriched from blood (not recorded which). The receptors shown here come from a woman aged 25 to 39 with acute COVID-19.

Only a few counts were recorded for this clone. This rearrangement joins TRBV28 to TRBJ2-7; TRBD2 aligns across 8 bases. The ends lost 4 bases at V and 2 bases at J; junction bases unmatched: 7. The CDR3 sequence is 15 residues long. Germline V lookup: CDR1 MDHEN, CDR2 SYDVKM. This CDR3 reads CASSSSGSLTYEQYF. The CDR3 nucleotides read TGTGCCAGCAGTTCTAGCGGGTCGCTAACCTACGAGCAGTACTTC.

This clone was detected only once. The chain uses TRBV7-2 and TRBJ1-3; D might be TRBD1 (5 bases). V was pared by 5 bases and J by 3 bases, with 14 bases between. Germline CDR1 reads SGHTA; CDR2 reads FQGNSA. This CDR3 comprises 15 residues. The CDR3 region is CASSLRGTDGNTIYF. The CDR3 DNA is TGTGCCAGCAGCCTGCGGGGGACGGATGGAAACACCATATATTTT.

The chain links TRBV10-3 to TRBJ2-7; D may be TRBD2 (6 bases). Trimming stripped 10 bases from V and 3 bases from J, with 28 bases between. Looked up from germline, CDR1 is ENHRY and CDR2 is SYGVKD. This CDR3 region has 17 residues. This CDR3 reads CATRGGEAKGFSYEQYF. For the CDR3, the DNA is TGTGCCACCCGGGGAGGCGAAGCGAAGGGGTTTAGCTACGAGCAGTACTTC.